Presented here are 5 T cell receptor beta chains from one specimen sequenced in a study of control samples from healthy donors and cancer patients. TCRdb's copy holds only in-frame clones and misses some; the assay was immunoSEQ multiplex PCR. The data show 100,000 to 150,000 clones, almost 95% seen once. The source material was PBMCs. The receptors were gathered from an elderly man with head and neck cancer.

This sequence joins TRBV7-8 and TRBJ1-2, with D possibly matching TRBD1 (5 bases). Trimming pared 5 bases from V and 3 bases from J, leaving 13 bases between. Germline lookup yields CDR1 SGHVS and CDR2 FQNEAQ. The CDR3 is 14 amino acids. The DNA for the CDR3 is TGTGCCAGCAGCGTGGGACCTCAAGACTATGGCTACACCTTC. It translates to CASSVGPQDYGYTF.

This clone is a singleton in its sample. CDR3 bases: TGTGCCACCAGGCCCGGGGGTTCTAGAGGCTACACCTTC. It encodes CATRPGGSRGYTF. The chain uses TRBV6-5 and TRBJ1-2; D may be TRBD1 (5 bases). CDR1 MNHEY and CDR2 SVGAGI come from the germline V gene. This CDR3 comprises 13 residues. Trimming stripped 10 bases from V and 8 bases from J, with 20 bases between.

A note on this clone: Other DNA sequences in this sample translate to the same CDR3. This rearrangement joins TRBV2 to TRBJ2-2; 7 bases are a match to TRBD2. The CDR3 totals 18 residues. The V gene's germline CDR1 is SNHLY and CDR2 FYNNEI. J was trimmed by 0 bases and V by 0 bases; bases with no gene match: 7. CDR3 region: CASSEAPLAAANTGELFF. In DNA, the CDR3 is TGTGCCAGCAGTGAAGCCCCCCTAGCGGCGGCGAACACCGGGGAGCTGTTTTTT.

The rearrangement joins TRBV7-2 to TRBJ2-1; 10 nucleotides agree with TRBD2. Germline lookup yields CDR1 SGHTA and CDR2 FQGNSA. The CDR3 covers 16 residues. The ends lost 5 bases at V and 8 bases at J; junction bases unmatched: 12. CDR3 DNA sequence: TGTGCCAGCAGCCGGACGGCTAGCGGGGGATTGTATGAGCAGTTCTTC. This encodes CASSRTASGGLYEQFF.

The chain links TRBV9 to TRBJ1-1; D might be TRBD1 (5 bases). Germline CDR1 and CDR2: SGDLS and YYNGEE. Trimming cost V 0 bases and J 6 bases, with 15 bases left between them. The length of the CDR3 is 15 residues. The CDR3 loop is CASSVVRDLGAEAFF. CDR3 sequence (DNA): TGTGCCAGCAGCGTAGTTCGGGACTTGGGGGCTGAAGCTTTCTTT.